This TCR beta chain was found in a study of shared clonotypes between healthy human individuals. As for the study in general: For every donor, three CD4 naive, three CD4 memory, two CD8 naive and one CD8 memory plates were used. Study-wide results and caveats: Naive CD4 clonotypes overlapped across several donors at roughly 5%.

Study processing details: There were no quality scores in the junction-only immunoSEQ sequences, so filtering differed. TCRdb keeps only in-frame clones here, not all; method: immunoSEQ multiplex PCR. For V, J and clone size, that table is used; D and trimming come from the DNA. The profile shows some 1 million clones, around 76% of them singletons. Splitting the CD4+ cells yielded a CD45RA+ naive subset and a CD45RA-negative memory subset. Regarding this clone: Its specificity is unknown.

This TCR came from a man aged 18 to 30 in good health. Sequences were obtained from memory CD4+ T cells sorted from blood. Documented subset: CD45RA-negative fraction.

CDR3 DNA sequence: TGTGCCAGCAGCTTAGGAAGGCCAGACATCTACGAGCAGTACTTC. This gives the protein CASSLGRPDIYEQYF. The chain links TRBV11-2 to TRBJ2-7; D ambiguous. Trimming shortened V by 1 base and J by 3 bases, and 13 bases separated the two germline ends. The CDR3 is 15 residues long. Germline lookup yields CDR1 SGHAT and CDR2 FQNNGV.